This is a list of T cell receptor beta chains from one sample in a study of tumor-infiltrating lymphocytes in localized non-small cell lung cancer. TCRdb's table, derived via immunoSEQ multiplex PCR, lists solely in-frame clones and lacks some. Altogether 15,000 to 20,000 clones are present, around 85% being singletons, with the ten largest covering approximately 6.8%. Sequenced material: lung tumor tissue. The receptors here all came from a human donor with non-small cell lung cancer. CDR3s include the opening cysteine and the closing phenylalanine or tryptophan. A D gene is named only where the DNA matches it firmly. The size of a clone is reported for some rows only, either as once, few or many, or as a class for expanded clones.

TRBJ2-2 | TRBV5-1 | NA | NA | TGCGCCAGCAGCTTGCAGGGCTTCTCGAACACCGGGGAGCTGTTTTTT | CASSLQGFSNTGELFF
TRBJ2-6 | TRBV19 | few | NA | TGTGCCAGTAGTATATCTATGGGGGAATCAGGGGCCAACGTCCTGACTTTC | CASSISMGESGANVLTF
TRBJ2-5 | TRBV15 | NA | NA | TGTGCCTCCAGCAGATTCGGGGGAGAGACCCAGTACTTC | CASSRFGGETQYF
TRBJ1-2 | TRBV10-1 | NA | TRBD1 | TGCGCCAGCAGGGTGGGACAGAACGATGGCTACACCTTC | CASRVGQNDGYTF
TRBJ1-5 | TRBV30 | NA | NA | TGTGCCTGGAGCACGGACGGGAACAATCAGCCCCAGCATTTT | CAWSTDGNNQPQHF
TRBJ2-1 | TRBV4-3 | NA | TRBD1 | TGCGCCAGCAGCCGACCCGGGACAGGGTCGAATGAGCAGTTCTTC | CASSRPGTGSNEQFF
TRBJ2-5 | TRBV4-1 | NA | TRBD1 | TGCGCCAGCAGCCAATATTTCCCCCCGGGACAGGTCACGGGCGGCCTGGAGACCCAGTACTTC | CASSQYFPPGQVTGGLETQYF
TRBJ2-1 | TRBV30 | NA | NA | TGTGCCTGGAGTCTAGGAGATTACAATGAGCAGTTCTTC | CAWSLGDYNEQFF
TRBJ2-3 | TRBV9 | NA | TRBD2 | TGTGCCAGCAGCGTGGGGACTAGCGGGGTTACAGATACGCAGTATTTT | CASSVGTSGVTDTQYF
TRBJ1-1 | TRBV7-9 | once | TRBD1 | TGTGCCAGCAGCCGACAGGGGCTCGGCACTGAAGCTTTCTTT | CASSRQGLGTEAFF
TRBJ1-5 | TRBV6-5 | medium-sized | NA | TGTGCCAGCAGACAGGACGGTAGGAGTCAGCCCCAGCATTTT | CASRQDGRSQPQHF
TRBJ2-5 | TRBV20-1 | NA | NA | TGCAGCTTCCTAGGACAAGAGACCCAGTACTTC | CSFLGQETQYF
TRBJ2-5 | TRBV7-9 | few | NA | TGTGCCAGCAGCTTAGGGGGACAAGAGACCCAGTACTTC | CASSLGGQETQYF
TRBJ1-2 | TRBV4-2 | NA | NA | TGTGCCAGCAGCCAAGATCATCAGGGTGGGGTTTATGGCTACACCTTC | CASSQDHQGGVYGYTF
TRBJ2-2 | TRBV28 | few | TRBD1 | TGTGCCAGCAGTTGGGGATACAGGGGACCCGGGGAGCTGTTTTTT | CASSWGYRGPGELFF
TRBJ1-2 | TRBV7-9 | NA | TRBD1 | TGTGCCAGCAGCGCTACAGGGGGCGGCTACACCTTC | CASSATGGGYTF
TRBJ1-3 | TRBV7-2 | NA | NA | TGTGCCAGCAGCCATCAAGCTGGGCCTGGAAACACCATATATTTT | CASSHQAGPGNTIYF
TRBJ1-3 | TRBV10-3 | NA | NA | TGTGCCATCGGGGGGCTCGGAAACACCATATATTTT | CAIGGLGNTIYF
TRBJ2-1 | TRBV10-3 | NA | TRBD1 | TGTGCCAGCGGACCCACAGGGGTGCGGGAGCAGTTCTTC | CASGPTGVREQFF
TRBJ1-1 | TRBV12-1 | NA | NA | TGTGCCAGCAGCTCCCTGACAGGGCTGAACACTGAAGCTTTCTTT | CASSSLTGLNTEAFF
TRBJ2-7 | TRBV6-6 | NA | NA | TGTGCCAGCACGCAGGGGTACGAGCAGTACTTC | CASTQGYEQYF
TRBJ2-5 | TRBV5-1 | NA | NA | TGCGCCAGCAGCTTAATGGTAGGAGAGACCCAGTACTTC | CASSLMVGETQYF
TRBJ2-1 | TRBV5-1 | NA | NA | TGCGCCAGCAGCTTGCTTGGCAATGAGCAGTTCTTC | CASSLLGNEQFF
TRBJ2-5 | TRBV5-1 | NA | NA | TGCGCCAGCAGCTTTTCCGGGACCCAAGAGACCCAGTACTTC | CASSFSGTQETQYF
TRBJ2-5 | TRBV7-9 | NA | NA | TGTGCCAGCAGCTTAGACCTAGCTGCCTATCAAGAGACCCAGTACTTC | CASSLDLAAYQETQYF
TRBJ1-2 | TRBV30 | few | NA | TGTGCCTGGAGTAATGACTATGGCTACACCTTC | CAWSNDYGYTF
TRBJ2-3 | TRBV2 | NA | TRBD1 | TGTGCCAGCAGAGTAGGGACAGGGGGTGGTACGCAGTATTTT | CASRVGTGGGTQYF
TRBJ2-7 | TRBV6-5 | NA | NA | TGTGCCAGCAGTTACTCGGACAGGAGGGGATGGCAGTACTTC | CASSYSDRRGWQYF
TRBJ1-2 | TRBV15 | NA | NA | TGTGCCACCAGCCAACCGATCATCTATGGCTACACCTTC | CATSQPIIYGYTF
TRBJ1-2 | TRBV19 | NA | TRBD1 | TGTGCCAGTAGCCCCACAGGGGTGAACTATGGCTACACCTTC | CASSPTGVNYGYTF
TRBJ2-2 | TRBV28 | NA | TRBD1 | TGTGCCAGCAGTACCCAGGGGGCCCTGAACACCGGGGAGCTGTTTTTT | CASSTQGALNTGELFF
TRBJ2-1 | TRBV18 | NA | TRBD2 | TGTGCCAGCTCACCTCCTATAGCGGGAGCAAATGAGCAGTTCTTC | CASSPPIAGANEQFF
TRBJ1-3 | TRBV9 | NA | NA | TGTGCCAGCAGCGTAGTAGGGGACGGAAACACCATATATTTT | CASSVVGDGNTIYF
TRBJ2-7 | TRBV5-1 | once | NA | TGCGCCAGCAGCTTTGATGGCTGGAGCTCCTACGAGCAGTACTTC | CASSFDGWSSYEQYF
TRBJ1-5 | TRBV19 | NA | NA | TGTGCCAGTAGTCTTCCGAAACAGGGCCAGCCCCAGCATTTT | CASSLPKQGQPQHF
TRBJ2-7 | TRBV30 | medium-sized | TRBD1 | TGTGCCTGGGACCCGGGACAGGGAATCGACGAGCAGTACTTC | CAWDPGQGIDEQYF